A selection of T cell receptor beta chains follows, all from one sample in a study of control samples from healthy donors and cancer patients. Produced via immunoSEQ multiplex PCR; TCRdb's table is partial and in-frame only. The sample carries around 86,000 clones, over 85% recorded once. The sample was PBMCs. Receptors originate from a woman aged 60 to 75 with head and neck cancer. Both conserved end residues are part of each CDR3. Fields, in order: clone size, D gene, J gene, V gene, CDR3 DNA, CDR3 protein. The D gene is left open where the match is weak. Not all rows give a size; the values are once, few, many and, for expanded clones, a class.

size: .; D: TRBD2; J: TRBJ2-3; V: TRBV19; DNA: TGTGCCAGTAGTATAAGGACTAGCGGCCGCAACACAGATACGCAGTATTTT; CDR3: CASSIRTSGRNTDTQYF
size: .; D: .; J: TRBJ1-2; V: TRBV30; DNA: TGTGCCTGGAGTGTAAAGGCAGGGGCTAACTATGGCTACACCTTC; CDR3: CAWSVKAGANYGYTF
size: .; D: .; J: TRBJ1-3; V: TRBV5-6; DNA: TGTGCCAGCAACAGACAGGACGGAAGAAACACCATATATTTT; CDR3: CASNRQDGRNTIYF
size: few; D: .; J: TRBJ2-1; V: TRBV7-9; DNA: TGTGCCAGCAGCTTAGCGGTGACAGGGCAGTTCTTC; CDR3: CASSLAVTGQFF
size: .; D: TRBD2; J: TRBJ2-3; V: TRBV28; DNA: TGTGCCAGCAGTCCACGACTAGCGGGAGGCCCAGATACGCAGTATTTT; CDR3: CASSPRLAGGPDTQYF
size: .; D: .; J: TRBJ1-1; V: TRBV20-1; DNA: TGCAGTGCTAGGGGGGCCACTGAAGCTTTCTTT; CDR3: CSARGATEAFF
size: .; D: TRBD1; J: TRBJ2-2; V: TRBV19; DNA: TGTGCCAGTAGTATAAGACAGGGGAACACCGGGGAGCTGTTTTTT; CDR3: CASSIRQGNTGELFF
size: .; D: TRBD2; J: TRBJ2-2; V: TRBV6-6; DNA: TGTGCCAGCAGTTATCTAGCGGGAGACACCGGGGAGCTGTTTTTT; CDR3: CASSYLAGDTGELFF
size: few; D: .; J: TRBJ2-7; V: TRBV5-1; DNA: TGCGCCAGCAGCTTGTTGCTCGGTGAGATCTACGAGCAGTACTTC; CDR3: CASSLLLGEIYEQYF
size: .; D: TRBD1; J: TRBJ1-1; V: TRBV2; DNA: TGTGCCAGCGTGGCAGGGGGCTTCAACACTGAAGCTTTCTTT; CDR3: CASVAGGFNTEAFF
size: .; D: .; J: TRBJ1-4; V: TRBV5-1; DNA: TGCGCCAGCAGCTTGGGTTCCGTGCGGGAAAAACTGTTTTTT; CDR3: CASSLGSVREKLFF
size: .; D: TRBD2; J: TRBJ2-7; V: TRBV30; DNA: TGTGCCGGAGGGAGGGCAAACTACGAGCAGTACTTC; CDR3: CAGGRANYEQYF
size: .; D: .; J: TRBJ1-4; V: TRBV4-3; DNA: TGCGCCAGCAGCCAAGATAGGGCAACTAATGAAAAACTGTTTTTT; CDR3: CASSQDRATNEKLFF
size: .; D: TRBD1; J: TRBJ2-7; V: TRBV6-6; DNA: TGTGCCAGCAGTAAATATGACAGGGTTGGGTCCTACGAGCAGTACTTC; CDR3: CASSKYDRVGSYEQYF
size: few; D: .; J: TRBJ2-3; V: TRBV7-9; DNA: TGTGCCAGCAGCCCCCCTTATCGGGTTAGCACAGATACGCAGTATTTT; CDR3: CASSPPYRVSTDTQYF
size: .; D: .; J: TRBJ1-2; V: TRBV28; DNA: TGTGCCAGCAGTTCTGGCAGGAGATATGGCTACACCTTC; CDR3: CASSSGRRYGYTF
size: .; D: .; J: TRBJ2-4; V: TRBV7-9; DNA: TGTGCCAGCAGCCAAGGCGCCCGGTGGACTAACATTCAGTACTTC; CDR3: CASSQGARWTNIQYF
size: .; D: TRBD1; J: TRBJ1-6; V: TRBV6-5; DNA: TGTGCCCCCGGGACAGGGTATTCACCCCTCCACTTT; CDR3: CAPGTGYSPLHF
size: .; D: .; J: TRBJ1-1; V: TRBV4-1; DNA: TGCGCCAGCAGCCAACAGGGGTGGAACACTGAAGCTTTCTTT; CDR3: CASSQQGWNTEAFF
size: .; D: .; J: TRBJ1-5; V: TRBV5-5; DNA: TGTGCCAGCAGCTTGGAACAGCCCAATCAGCCCCAGCATTTT; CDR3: CASSLEQPNQPQHF
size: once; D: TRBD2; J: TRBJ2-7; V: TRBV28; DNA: TGTGCCAGCAGTTTAATAGCGGGGGGGCAGTACTTC; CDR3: CASSLIAGGQYF
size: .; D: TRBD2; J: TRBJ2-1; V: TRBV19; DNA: TGTGCCAGTAGTATAGTTAGCGGGAGCAAAATTTCTGAGCAGTTCTTC; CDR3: CASSIVSGSKISEQFF
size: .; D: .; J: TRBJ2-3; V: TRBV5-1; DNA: TGCGCCAGCAGCTTGGTAGGGGGTAGCACAGATACGCAGTATTTT; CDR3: CASSLVGGSTDTQYF
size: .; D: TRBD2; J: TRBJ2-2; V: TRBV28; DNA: TGTGCCAGCAGTTTAATTCCGGGGACTAGCGGGAGGGCCAGGGCGAACACCGGGGAGCTGTTTTTT; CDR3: CASSLIPGTSGRARANTGELFF
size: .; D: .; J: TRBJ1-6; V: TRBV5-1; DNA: TGCGCCAGCAGCTTCCGGGCAGATAATTCACCCCTCCACTTT; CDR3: CASSFRADNSPLHF
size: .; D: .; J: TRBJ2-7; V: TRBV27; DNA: TGTGCCAGCAGTTTACAGGGGCGCAGCTACGAGCAGTACTTC; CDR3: CASSLQGRSYEQYF
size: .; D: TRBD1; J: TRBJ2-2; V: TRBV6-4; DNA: TGTGCCAGCAGCCGACAGGGGCAGGACACCGGGGAGCTGTTTTTT; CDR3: CASSRQGQDTGELFF
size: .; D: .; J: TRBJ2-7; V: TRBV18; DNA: TGTGCCAGCTCACCACAAGGCAGAAATAGGGACGAGCAGTACTTC; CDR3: CASSPQGRNRDEQYF
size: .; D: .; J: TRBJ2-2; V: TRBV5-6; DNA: TGTGCCAGCAGCTTGCTGAACACCGGGGAGCTGTTTTTT; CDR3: CASSLLNTGELFF
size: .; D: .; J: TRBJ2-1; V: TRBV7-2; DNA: TGTGCCAGCAGCAGGGAACGCTCCTACAATGAGCAGTTCTTC; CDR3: CASSRERSYNEQFF
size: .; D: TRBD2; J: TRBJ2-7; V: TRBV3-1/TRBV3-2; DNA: TGTGCCAGCAGCCAAGGAGGTAGGGAGGGCGACGAGCAGTACTTC; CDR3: CASSQGGREGDEQYF
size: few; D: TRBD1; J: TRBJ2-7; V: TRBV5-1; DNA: TGCGCCAGCAGCTCCCCCCCAGGACAGGACTTCTCCTACGAGCAGTACTTC; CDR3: CASSSPPGQDFSYEQYF
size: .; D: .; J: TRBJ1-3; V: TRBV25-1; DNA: TGTGCCAGCAGTCTTTCCCAAGCCGTCAGCTCTGGAAACACCATATATTTT; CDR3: CASSLSQAVSSGNTIYF
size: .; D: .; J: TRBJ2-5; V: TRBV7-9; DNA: TGTGCCAGCAGCGGTAGCCCGGACAGAAAAAACGAAGAGACCCAGTACTTC; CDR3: CASSGSPDRKNEETQYF
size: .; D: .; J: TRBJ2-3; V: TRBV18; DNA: TGTGCCAGCTCACCAATCTCCCCCAGTACAGATACGCAGTATTTT; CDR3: CASSPISPSTDTQYF
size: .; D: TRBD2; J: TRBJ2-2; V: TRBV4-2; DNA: TGTGCCAGCAGCCAAGACCTGACTAGCCTAGGGAACACCGGGGAGCTGTTTTTT; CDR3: CASSQDLTSLGNTGELFF
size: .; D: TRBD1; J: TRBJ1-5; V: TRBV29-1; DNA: TGCAGCGTCGTAGGGGGCGCAGATCAGCCCCAGCATTTT; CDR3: CSVVGGADQPQHF
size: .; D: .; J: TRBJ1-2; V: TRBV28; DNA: TGTGCCACCTCTTACTATGGCTACACCTTC; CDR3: CATSYYGYTF
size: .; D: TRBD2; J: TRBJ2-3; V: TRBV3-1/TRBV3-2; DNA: TGTGCCAGCAGCCGAACCGGTACTAGCGGGGGGGCAGATACGCAGTATTTT; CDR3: CASSRTGTSGGADTQYF
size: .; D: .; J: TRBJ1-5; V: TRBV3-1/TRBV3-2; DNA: TGTGCCAGCAGCCTAAACCAATGGACAGATCAGCCCCAGCATTTT; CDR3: CASSLNQWTDQPQHF
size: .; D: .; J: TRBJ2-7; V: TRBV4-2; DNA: TGTGCCAGCAGCCAAGGGACGACAGAGATTATCTACGAGCAGTACTTC; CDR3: CASSQGTTEIIYEQYF
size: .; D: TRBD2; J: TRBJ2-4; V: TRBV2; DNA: TGTGCCAGCAGTGGTACTAGCGGGGCAAAAAACATTCAGTACTTC; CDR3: CASSGTSGAKNIQYF
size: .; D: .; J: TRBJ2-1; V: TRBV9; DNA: TGTGCCAGCAGCGTATATTCATCGAGGCCCAATGAGCAGTTCTTC; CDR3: CASSVYSSRPNEQFF
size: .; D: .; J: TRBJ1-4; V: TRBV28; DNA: TGTGCCAGCAGTAGTAGGTCAGGGAATGAAAAACTGTTTTTT; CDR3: CASSSRSGNEKLFF
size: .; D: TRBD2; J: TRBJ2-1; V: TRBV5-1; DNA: TGCGCCAGCAGCTTGGTTCTAGCGGGGTACAATGAGCAGTTCTTC; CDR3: CASSLVLAGYNEQFF
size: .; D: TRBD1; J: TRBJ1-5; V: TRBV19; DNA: TGTGCCAGCCACAGGGGGCTGGGGAATCAGCCCCAGCATTTT; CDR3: CASHRGLGNQPQHF
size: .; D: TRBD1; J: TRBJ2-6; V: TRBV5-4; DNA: TGTGCCAGCAGCTTCGGGACAGGGTTGCCGGGGGCCAACGTCCTGACTTTC; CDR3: CASSFGTGLPGANVLTF
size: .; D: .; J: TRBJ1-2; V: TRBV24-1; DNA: TGTGCCACCAGTGATAGAACAAACCGGGTTGGTTATGGCTACACCTTC; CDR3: CATSDRTNRVGYGYTF
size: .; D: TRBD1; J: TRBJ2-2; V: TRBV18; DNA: TGTGCCAGCTCACTGGACAGGGTGGCCGGGGAGCTGTTTTTT; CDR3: CASSLDRVAGELFF
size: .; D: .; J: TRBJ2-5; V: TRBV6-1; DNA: TGTGCCAGCAGTGAACGGGAGACCCAGTACTTC; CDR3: CASSERETQYF
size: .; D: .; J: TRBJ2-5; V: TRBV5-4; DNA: TGTGCCAGCAGCACCGGGACGGAAGAGACCCAGTACTTC; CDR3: CASSTGTEETQYF
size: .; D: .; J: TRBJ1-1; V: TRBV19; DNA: TGTGCCAGTAGTATTGAACCGGGACGGCATGAAGCTTTCTTT; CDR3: CASSIEPGRHEAFF
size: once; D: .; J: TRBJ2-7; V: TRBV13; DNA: TGTGCCAGCAGCTTACCTAACAGCTACGAGCAGTACTTC; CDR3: CASSLPNSYEQYF